The T cell receptor beta chain under discussion was sequenced for a study of brain T cells in children with intractable seizures. General study findings and limits: Pre- and post-surgery blood differed in depth, so pre-surgery absences may be undersampling. Patients' HCMV serostatus was unknown; virus specificity rests on CDR3 similarity alone.

Sequencing used immunoSEQ multiplex PCR; TCRdb keeps in-frame clones, though not all of them. The table lists about 340,000 clones, roughly 92% of them singletons. CDR1 and CDR2 from the germline V gene are MNHNY and SVGAGI (reference sequence). CDR3 size: 12 residues. V gave up 2 bases and J gave up 4 bases, with 5 bases separating them. Time point in this sample: blood from clinic visit 5 months post-surgery; TSC patient then seizure free. Sequencing was limited to surgery cases with top T cell transcript signatures in brain tissue. Before surgery, patients took at least one anti-epileptic drug. As concerns this clone: Its antigen is not known.

This receptor was identified in a boy under two years old with tuberous sclerosis and intractable seizures. The rearrangement joins TRBV6-6 to TRBJ1-2, with a weak D call TRBD1 (5 bases). The input for sequencing was peripheral blood, taken approximately 5 months after surgery. Here the CDR3 reads CASSYGGYGYTF. CDR3 nucleotide sequence: TGTGCCAGCAGTTACGGGGGCTATGGCTACACCTTC.